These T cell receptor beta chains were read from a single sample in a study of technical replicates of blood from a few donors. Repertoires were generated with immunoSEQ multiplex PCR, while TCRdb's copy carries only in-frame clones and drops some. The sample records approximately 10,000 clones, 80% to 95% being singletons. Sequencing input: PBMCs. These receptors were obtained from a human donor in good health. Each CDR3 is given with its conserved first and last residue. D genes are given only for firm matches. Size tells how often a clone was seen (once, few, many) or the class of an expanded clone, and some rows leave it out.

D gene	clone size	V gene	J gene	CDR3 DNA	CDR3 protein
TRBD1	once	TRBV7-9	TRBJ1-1	TGTGCCAGCAGCTCCATGGGACAGTGGAACACTGAAGCTTTCTTT	CASSSMGQWNTEAFF
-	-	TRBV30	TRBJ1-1	TGTGCCTTCGGAACCTCCTGGCGGGCTTTCTTT	CAFGTSWRAFF
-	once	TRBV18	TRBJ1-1	TGTGCCAGCTCACCGGAGGGAGCGAACACTGAAGCTTTCTTT	CASSPEGANTEAFF
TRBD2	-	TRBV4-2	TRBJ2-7	TGTGCCAGCAGCCGTGAAGGACTAGCGGGTCGGTACGAGCAGTACTTC	CASSREGLAGRYEQYF
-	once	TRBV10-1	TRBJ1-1	TGCGCCACCTGGATGGGGGAGGTCAGAAACACTGAAGCTTTCTTT	CATWMGEVRNTEAFF
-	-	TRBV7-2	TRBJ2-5	TGTGCCAGCAGCAGGGAGCTCCAAGAGACCCAGTACTTC	CASSRELQETQYF
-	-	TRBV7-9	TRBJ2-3	TGTGCCAGCAGGACGGGTGATTGGGCAGATACGCAGTATTTT	CASRTGDWADTQYF
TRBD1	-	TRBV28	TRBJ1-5	TGTGCCAGCACCAAGACAGGGTGGAATCAGCCCCAGCATTTT	CASTKTGWNQPQHF
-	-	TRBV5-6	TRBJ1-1	TGTGCCAGCAGCCCCTTTTGGGCTAGCAACACTGAAGCTTTCTTT	CASSPFWASNTEAFF
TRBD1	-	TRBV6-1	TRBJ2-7	TGTGCCAGCAGGGAAGGGACAGGGACCTACGAGCAGTACTTC	CASREGTGTYEQYF
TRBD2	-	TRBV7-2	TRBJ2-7	TGTGCCAGCAGCTTAGTCGCGGGAGGGCCCAACGAGCAGTACTTC	CASSLVAGGPNEQYF
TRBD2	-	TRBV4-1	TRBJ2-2	TGCGCCAGCAGCCCGGGACTAGCGGGAGCTGGGGCCGGGGAGCTGTTTTTT	CASSPGLAGAGAGELFF
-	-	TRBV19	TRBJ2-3	TGTGCCAGTAGTACCCAGTCAAGCACAGATACGCAGTATTTT	CASSTQSSTDTQYF
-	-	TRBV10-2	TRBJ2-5	TGCGCCAGCACCAAACAGGGCTTTGAAGAGACCCAGTACTTC	CASTKQGFEETQYF
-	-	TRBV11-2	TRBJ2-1	TGTGCCAGCAGCTTAGTGGCCGGGGGCGGGAGCCTGTTCTTC	CASSLVAGGGSLFF
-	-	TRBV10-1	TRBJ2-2	TGCGCCAGCAGTGATTTCGCGAACACCGGGGAGCTGTTTTTT	CASSDFANTGELFF
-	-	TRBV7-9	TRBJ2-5	TGTGCGGGGCGGGGACTCCAAGAGACCCAGTACTTC	CAGRGLQETQYF
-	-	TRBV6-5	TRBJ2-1	TGTGCCAGCAGACAGACTACCAATGAGCAGTTCTTC	CASRQTTNEQFF
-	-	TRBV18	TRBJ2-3	TGTGCCAGCTCACCCCCCGGTACAGATACGCAGTATTTT	CASSPPGTDTQYF
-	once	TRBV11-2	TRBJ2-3	TGTGCCAGCAGCTTATCCGGAGGCACAGATACGCAGTATTTT	CASSLSGGTDTQYF
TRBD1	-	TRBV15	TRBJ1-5	TGTGCCACCAGCAAGTCCGGGACAGGGTATCAGCCCCAGCATTTT	CATSKSGTGYQPQHF
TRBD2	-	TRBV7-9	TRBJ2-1	TGTGCCAGCAGCTTACCAGTCACTAGCGGGAGGAAAATATACAATGAGCAGTTCTTC	CASSLPVTSGRKIYNEQFF
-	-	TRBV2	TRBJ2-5	TGTGCCAGCCGAGTTGGGGGCCTTGAGACCCAGTACTTC	CASRVGGLETQYF
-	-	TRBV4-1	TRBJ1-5	TGCGCCAGCAGCCAAGATAGGGGGTTGCCCCAGCATTTT	CASSQDRGLPQHF
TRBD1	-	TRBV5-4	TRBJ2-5	TGTGCCAGCAGCTTGTTAGGGCAGGGGGCGCAGAAGGAGACCCAGTACTTC	CASSLLGQGAQKETQYF
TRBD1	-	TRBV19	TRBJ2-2	TGTGCCAGTTTGGGCAGGGGGCCAACCGGGGAGCTGTTTTTT	CASLGRGPTGELFF
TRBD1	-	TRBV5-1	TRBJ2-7	TGCGCCAGCAGCCGACAGGGGTCCGAGGGGGAGCAGTACTTC	CASSRQGSEGEQYF
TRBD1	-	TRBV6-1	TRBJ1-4	TGTGCCAGCAGCCACCGGGACAGCTATAATGAAAAACTGTTTTTT	CASSHRDSYNEKLFF
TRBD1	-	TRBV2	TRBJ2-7	TGTGCCAGCAGTGAAATGGACAGGGAGCGCCACTTC	CASSEMDRERHF
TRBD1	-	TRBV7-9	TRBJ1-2	TGTGCCAGCAGCCACGCGGACAGGGATGTTGGCTACACCTTC	CASSHADRDVGYTF
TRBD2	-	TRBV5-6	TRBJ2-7	TGTGCCAGCAGCTTGCCGGGACTAGCGGGAGAAGTGCAGTACTTC	CASSLPGLAGEVQYF
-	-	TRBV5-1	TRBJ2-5	TGCGCCAGCAGCTTGACAGGGTTGGAGATCCAGTACTTC	CASSLTGLEIQYF
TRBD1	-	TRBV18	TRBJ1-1	TGTGCCAGCTCACCCACAGGGGGCGCTGAAGCTTTCTTT	CASSPTGGAEAFF
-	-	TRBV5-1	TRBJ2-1	TGCGCCAGCAGCTTGGGAGGCGCCAATGAGCAGTTCTTC	CASSLGGANEQFF
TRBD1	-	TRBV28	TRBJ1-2	TGTGCCAGCAGTACTGCCGGGACAGTCAGAAACTATGGCTACACCTTC	CASSTAGTVRNYGYTF
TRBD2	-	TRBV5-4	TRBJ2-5	TGTGCCAGCAGCTTGAAGGGACTAGCGGGTACGGAGACCCAGTACTTC	CASSLKGLAGTETQYF
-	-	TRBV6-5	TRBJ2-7	TGTGCCAGCACCACCCGGGGGTACGAGCAGTACTTC	CASTTRGYEQYF
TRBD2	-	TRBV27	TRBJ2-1	TGTGCCAGCAGTCCCGCGGGAGGGATTCGGTTCTTC	CASSPAGGIRFF
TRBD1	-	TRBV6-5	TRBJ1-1	TGTGCCAGCGGACAGGGAAGAGAAGCTTTCTTT	CASGQGREAFF
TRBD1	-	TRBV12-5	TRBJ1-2	TGTGCTAGTGGTTTAGTCCCCGACAGGGGGCACGATGGCTACACCTTC	CASGLVPDRGHDGYTF
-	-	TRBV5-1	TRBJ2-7	TGCGCCAGCAGGGTTGGACTGGGTAGCTCCTACGAGCAGTACTTC	CASRVGLGSSYEQYF
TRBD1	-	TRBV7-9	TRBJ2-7	TGTGCCAGCAGCTTTGGGACAGGGGGCGAAGAGCAGTACTTC	CASSFGTGGEEQYF
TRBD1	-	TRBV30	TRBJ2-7	TGTGCCTGGGGACAGGGTAGCCTTTACTACGAGCAGTACTTC	CAWGQGSLYYEQYF
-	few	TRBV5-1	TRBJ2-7	TGCGCCAGCAGTGCCCAACCTACCTACGAGCAGTACTTC	CASSAQPTYEQYF
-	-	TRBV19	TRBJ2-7	TGTGCCAGTAGTATTTCGGCAGGGACACACGAGCAGTACTTC	CASSISAGTHEQYF
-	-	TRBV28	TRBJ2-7	TGTGCCAGCAGTCCCAACCATCTAGCAGCCACCTACGAGCAGTACTTC	CASSPNHLAATYEQYF
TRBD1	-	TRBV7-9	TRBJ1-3	TGTGCCAGCAGCCGAGAGTCCGGGACAGGGACCGGAAACACCATATATTTT	CASSRESGTGTGNTIYF
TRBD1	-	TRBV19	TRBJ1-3	TGTGCCAGTAGTCCCCGGACAGGGGGAAACACCATATATTTT	CASSPRTGGNTIYF
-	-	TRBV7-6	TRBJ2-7	TGTGCCAGCAGCTTAGCCCGTGGGGCAGCCCACGAGCAGTACTTC	CASSLARGAAHEQYF
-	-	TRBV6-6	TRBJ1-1	TGTGCCAGCAGTTCCCACCAGGGGTCGGACACTGAAGCTTTCTTT	CASSSHQGSDTEAFF
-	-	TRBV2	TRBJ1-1	TGTGCCAGCAGTGGTGGGCAGCCCATGAACACTGAAGCTTTCTTT	CASSGGQPMNTEAFF
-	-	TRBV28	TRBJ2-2	TGTGCCAGCAGTGGTCCAGCGAACACCGGGGAGCTGTTTTTT	CASSGPANTGELFF